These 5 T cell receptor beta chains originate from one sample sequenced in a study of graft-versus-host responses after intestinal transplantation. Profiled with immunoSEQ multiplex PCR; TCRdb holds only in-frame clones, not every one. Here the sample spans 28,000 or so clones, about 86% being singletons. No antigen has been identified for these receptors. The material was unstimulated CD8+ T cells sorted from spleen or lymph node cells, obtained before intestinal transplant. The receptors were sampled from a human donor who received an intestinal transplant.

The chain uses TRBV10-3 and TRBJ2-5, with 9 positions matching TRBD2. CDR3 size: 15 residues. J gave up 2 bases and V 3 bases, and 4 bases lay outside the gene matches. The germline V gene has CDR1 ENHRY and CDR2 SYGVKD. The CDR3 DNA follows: TGTGCCATCAGTGACGGGCGGGGGGGGCAAGAGACCCAGTACTTC. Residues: CAISDGRGGQETQYF.

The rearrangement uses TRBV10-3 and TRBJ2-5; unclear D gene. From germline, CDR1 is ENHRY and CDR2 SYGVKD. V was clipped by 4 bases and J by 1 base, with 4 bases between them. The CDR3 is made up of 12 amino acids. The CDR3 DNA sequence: TGTGCCATCAGTGGCAGCCAAGAGACCCAGTACTTC. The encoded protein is CAISGSQETQYF.

The CDR3 region has the DNA TGTGCCAGTAGTATTGATCCGGGGAGCTACGAGCAGTACTTC. Its translation: CASSIDPGSYEQYF. The chain combines TRBV19 with TRBJ2-7; D may be TRBD2 (5 bases). V dropped 3 bases and J dropped 3 bases, with 12 bases sitting between them. The length of the CDR3 is 14 residues. Germline assignment: CDR1 LNHDA and CDR2 SQIVND (reference sequence).

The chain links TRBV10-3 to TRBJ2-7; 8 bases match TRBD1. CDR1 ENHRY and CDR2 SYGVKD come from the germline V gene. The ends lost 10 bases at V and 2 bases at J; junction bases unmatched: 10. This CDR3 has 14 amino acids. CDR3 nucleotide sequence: TGTGCCACCAGGTGGGCACAGGGGGCCTACGAGCAGTACTTC. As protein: CATRWAQGAYEQYF.

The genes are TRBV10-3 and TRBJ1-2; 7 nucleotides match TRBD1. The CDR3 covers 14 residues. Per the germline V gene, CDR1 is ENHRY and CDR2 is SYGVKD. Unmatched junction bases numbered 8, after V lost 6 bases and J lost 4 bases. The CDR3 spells CAISLEGARYGYTF. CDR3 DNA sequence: TGTGCCATCAGCCTCGAGGGGGCCCGCTATGGCTACACCTTC.